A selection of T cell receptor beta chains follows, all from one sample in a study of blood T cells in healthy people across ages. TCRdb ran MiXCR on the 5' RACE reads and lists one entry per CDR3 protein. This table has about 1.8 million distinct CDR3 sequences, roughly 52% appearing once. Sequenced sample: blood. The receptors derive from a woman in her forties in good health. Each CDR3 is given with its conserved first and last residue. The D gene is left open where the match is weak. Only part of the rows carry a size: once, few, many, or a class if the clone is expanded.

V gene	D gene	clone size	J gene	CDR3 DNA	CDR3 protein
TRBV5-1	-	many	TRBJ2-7	TGCGCCAGCAGCCTGACAGACTACTACGAGCAGTACTTC	CASSLTDYYEQYF
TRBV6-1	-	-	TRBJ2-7	TGTGCCAGCAGACTTCATGAGTGGGGGACCTACGAGCAGTACTTC	CASRLHEWGTYEQYF
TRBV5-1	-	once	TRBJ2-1	TGCGCCAGCAGCTTCGGAGGCACTGAAGGCAATGAGCAGTTCTTC	CASSFGGTEGNEQFF
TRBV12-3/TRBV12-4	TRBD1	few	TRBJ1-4	TGTGCCAGCAGTCTAGGACAGGGGGCGAGGTCTAATGAAAAACTGTTTTTT	CASSLGQGARSNEKLFF
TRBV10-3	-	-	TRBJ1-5	TGTGCCATCTTATCAGGGAAAATAGTGCGGCCCCAGCATTTT	CAILSGKIVRPQHF
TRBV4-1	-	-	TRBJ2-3	TGCGCCAGCAGCCAAAAACCGGCGCCGTCTTTAAGCACAGATACGCAGTATTTT	CASSQKPAPSLSTDTQYF
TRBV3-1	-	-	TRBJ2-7	TGTGCCAGCAGCCCCGCGGGAACAGCGTGGGACTACGAGCAGTACTTC	CASSPAGTAWDYEQYF
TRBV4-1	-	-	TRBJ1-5	TGCGCCAGCAGCCAAGACAGTGGCAATCAGCCCCGGCATTTT	CASSQDSGNQPRHF
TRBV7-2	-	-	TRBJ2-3	TGTGCCAGCAGCTACAGACTGGGGGGCACAGATACGCAGTATTTT	CASSYRLGGTDTQYF
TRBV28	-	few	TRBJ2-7	TGTGCCAGCACCTCGGGGCCTAGCGAGTCCTACGAGCAGTACTTC	CASTSGPSESYEQYF
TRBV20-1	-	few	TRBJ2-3	TGCAGCCCCGGTGATCCTCGCTTCACAGATACGCAGTATTTT	CSPGDPRFTDTQYF
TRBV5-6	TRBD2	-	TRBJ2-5	TGTGCCAGCAGCTTGGCCGGAGCGGGGGGGCCGAATTCCCGGGAGACCCAGTACTTC	CASSLAGAGGPNSRETQYF
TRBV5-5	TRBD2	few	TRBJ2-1	TGTGCCAGCAGCTCGGGACTAGACTACAATGAGCAGTTCTTC	CASSSGLDYNEQFF
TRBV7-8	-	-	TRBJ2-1	TGTGCCAGCAGCTTCCGTGGGCAGCTCTACAATGAGCAGTTCTTC	CASSFRGQLYNEQFF
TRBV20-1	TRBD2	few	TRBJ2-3	TGCAGTGCTAGCACCCCACTAGCGGGGGGACGGACTAGCACAGATACGCAGTATTTT	CSASTPLAGGRTSTDTQYF